This passage covers 32 T cell receptor beta chains from one sample sequenced in a study of OX40 agonist ivuxolimab in advanced cancers. TCRdb's table, derived via immunoSEQ multiplex PCR, lists solely in-frame clones and lacks some. The sample carries 80,000 to 95,000 clones, approximately 79% recorded once. This specimen was CD4+ or CD8+ T cells sorted from blood, taken in a trial of the OX40 agonist ivuxolimab. These receptors were taken from an adult with an advanced solid tumor such as melanoma, head and neck, liver or kidney cancer.

This rearrangement joins TRBV11-2 to TRBJ2-1, with a tentative D call TRBD2 (5 bases). V was cut by 2 bases and J by 7 bases, with 15 bases left in between. This CDR3 has 15 amino acids. Germline CDR1 SGHAT, CDR2 FQNNGV. CDR3 region: CASSLTLGLENEQFF. The CDR3 nucleotides are TGTGCCAGCAGCTTAACCCTCGGACTGGAGAATGAGCAGTTCTTC. The entire variable domain, with the rest obtained from reference TRBV11-2 and TRBJ2-1, is as follows: EAGVAQSPRYKIIEKRQSVAFWCNPISGHATLYWYQQILGQGPKLLIQFQNNGVVDDSQLPKDRFSAERLKGVDSTLKIQPAKLEDSAVYLCASSLTLGLENEQFFGPGTRLTVL.

J is TRBJ2-7 and V is TRBV5-4; D is possibly TRBD1 (6 bases). Germline CDR1 is SGHNT and CDR2 is YYREEE (reference sequence). There are 14 residues in the CDR3. The germline V and J ends were trimmed by 5 bases and 2 bases, with 14 bases remaining between them. The CDR3 sequence is CASSSAGVAYEQYF. The CDR3 DNA sequence: TGTGCCAGCAGTAGTGCAGGGGTTGCCTACGAGCAGTACTTC.

The chain links TRBV28 to TRBJ2-3, with D unclear. Germline V gene sequence: CDR1 MDHEN, CDR2 SYDVKM. This CDR3 region has 12 residues. Trimming removed 1 base at V and 6 bases at J, with 5 bases between. CDR3 bases: TGTGCCAGCAGTTTATTCCAGGATACGCAGTATTTT. Translating it yields CASSLFQDTQYF.

V usage is TRBV19 and J usage is TRBJ2-4; the D gene is possibly TRBD2 (7 bases). This CDR3 contains 14 residues. Trimming removed 3 bases from V and 6 bases from J, with 12 bases in between. Germline assignment: CDR1 LNHDA and CDR2 SQIVND (reference sequence). CDR3 region: CASSIQGRGNIQYF. The CDR3 DNA reads as TGTGCCAGTAGTATCCAGGGGAGGGGAAACATTCAGTACTTC.

The CDR3 reads CATRPGARGGNTIYF. The CDR3 coding sequence is TGTGCCACGCGCCCGGGGGCGCGAGGTGGAAACACCATATATTTT. The chain links TRBV9 to TRBJ1-3, with D possibly matching TRBD1 (6 bases). This CDR3 spans 15 amino acids. CDR1 and CDR2 (germline): SGDLS, YYNGEE. Trimming cost V 9 bases and J 3 bases, with 19 bases left between them.

The chain uses TRBV6-1 and TRBJ1-1; 7 nucleotides line up with TRBD1. There are 15 residues in the CDR3. Germline V gives CDR1 MNHNS, CDR2 SASEGT. Trimming removed 6 bases from V and 5 bases from J; junction bases left unmatched: 12. The DNA of the CDR3 is TGTGCCAGCAGCGCCAGGGGCAGGGGGAGAACTGAAGCTTTCTTT. Amino acids: CASSARGRGRTEAFF.

The CDR3 here is CASSLGGAGNIQYF. The DNA of the CDR3 is TGTGCCAGCAGCTTAGGGGGTGCGGGGAACATTCAGTACTTC. The chain couples TRBV7-3 to TRBJ2-4; TRBD2 might be the D (6 bases). This CDR3 region has 14 residues. The ends were cut back, 2 bases at V and 7 bases at J, with 12 bases in the middle. The V gene's germline CDR1 is SGHTA and CDR2 FQGTGA.

The V gene is TRBV5-1, the J gene TRBJ1-2; 7 bases are shared with TRBD1. With V trimmed by 0 bases and J by 8 bases, 7 bases remained unmatched. This CDR3 has 14 residues. Looked up from germline, CDR1 is SGHRS and CDR2 is YFSETQ. CDR3 loop: CASSLGQGGSGYTF. In DNA, the CDR3 is TGCGCCAGCAGCTTGGGGCAGGGGGGATCCGGCTACACCTTC.

The V call is TRBV18, the J call TRBJ1-5; maybe TRBD1 (6 bases). This CDR3 is built from 16 residues. V was cut by 3 bases and J by 0 bases, with 12 bases left in between. In germline, CDR1 is KGHSH, CDR2 LQKENI. The CDR3 spells CASSPTGGASNQPQHF. DNA for the CDR3: TGTGCCAGCTCACCGACGGGGGGGGCTAGCAATCAGCCCCAGCATTTT. The full variable domain, in which reference TRBV18 and TRBJ1-5 provide the parts outside the CDR3, is NAGVMQNPRHLVRRRGQEARLRCSPMKGHSHVYWYRQLPEEGLKFMVYLQKENIIDESGMPKERFSAEFPKEGPSILRIQQVVRGDSAAYFCASSPTGGASNQPQHFGDGTRLSIL.

This clone was observed once. This sequence joins TRBV7-8 and TRBJ2-5, with 12 bases lining up with TRBD2. CDR3 length equals 18 residues. Germline CDR1 and CDR2: SGHVS and FQNEAQ. V trimming: 5 bases; J trimming: 4 bases; junction bases outside the gene matches: 14. CDR3 DNA sequence: TGTGCCAGCAGCCTAAGTCTGACTAGCGGGGGTAACGGAGAGACCCAGTACTTC. Translation: CASSLSLTSGGNGETQYF.

This chain joins TRBV5-5 and TRBJ1-5; the D gene is possibly TRBD1 (5 bases). The CDR3 extends over 15 amino acids. The V gene lost 2 bases and the J gene lost 3 bases, with 12 bases spanning the gap. Germline loops: CDR1 SGHKS, CDR2 YYEKEE (reference sequence). CDR3 sequence reads: CASSFVPGDNQPQHF. CDR3 DNA: TGTGCCAGCAGCTTCGTACCGGGGGACAATCAGCCCCAGCATTTT.

V usage is TRBV5-1 and J usage is TRBJ1-1; 7 positions match TRBD1. Trimming took 3 bases from V and 1 from J; bases not matched to a gene: 3. This CDR3 has 14 residues. CDR1 and CDR2 (germline): SGHRS, YFSETQ. The chain's CDR3 is CASSSGQRNTEAFF. The CDR3 DNA is TGCGCCAGCAGCTCGGGACAGCGGAACACTGAAGCTTTCTTT.

The chain couples TRBV19 to TRBJ2-3, with 7 bases fitting TRBD2. There are 11 residues in the CDR3. CDR1 LNHDA and CDR2 SQIVND come from the germline V gene (reference sequence). Trimming cost V 10 bases and J 9 bases; bases outside gene matches: 7. CDR3 bases: TGTGCCAAAAAGCGGGAATGGACGCAGTATTTT. Protein sequence: CAKKREWTQYF.

The rearrangement joins TRBV9 to TRBJ2-2; the match to TRBD1 covers 8 bases. Germline-derived CDR1 and CDR2 are SGDLS and YYNGEE. Trimming cost V 5 bases and J 4 bases; bases outside gene matches: 4. CDR3 length: 14 residues. The DNA for the CDR3 is TGTGCCAGCAGTACGACAGGGGTCACCGGGGAGCTGTTTTTT. This sequence encodes CASSTTGVTGELFF.

The chain recombines TRBV7-9 with TRBJ1-6, with TRBD1 as a possible D gene (5 bases). Germline lookup yields CDR1 SEHNR and CDR2 FQNEAQ (reference sequence). With 1 base removed from V and 10 bases from J, the gap between germline ends came to 11 bases. The length of the CDR3 is 14 residues. For the CDR3, the DNA is TGTGCCAGCAGCTTAGAGGGGAGTAACTCACCCCTCCACTTT. This codes for CASSLEGSNSPLHF.

The J gene is TRBJ1-4, the V gene TRBV4-3; D uncertain. This CDR3 spans 16 amino acids. Per germline, CDR1 LGHNA and CDR2 YSLEER. The V end was cut by 0 bases, the J end by 8 bases, with 16 bases between. The CDR3 bases are TGCGCCAGCAGCCAAGATTATACTCTGAGGGCCGAAAAACTGTTTTTT. Protein product: CASSQDYTLRAEKLFF.

In this sample, this clone turned up a few times. The CDR3 reads CASSADNYGYTF. CDR3 coding DNA: TGTGCCAGCAGCGCGGACAACTATGGCTACACCTTC. This rearrangement joins TRBV9 to TRBJ1-2; D remains unclear. Germline V lookup: CDR1 SGDLS, CDR2 YYNGEE. The V and J ends lost 3 bases and 2 bases respectively, with 5 bases between them. The CDR3 loop spans 12 amino acids.

This chain links TRBV5-6 with TRBJ1-2, with D possibly being TRBD1 (5 bases). CDR3 size: 13 residues. The V gene's germline CDR1 is SGHDT and CDR2 YYEEEE. V shed 0 bases and J shed 4 bases, with 7 bases lying between them. The CDR3 region has the DNA TGTGCCAGCAGCTTGGGTGACAGCTATGGCTACACCTTC. Protein sequence: CASSLGDSYGYTF.

Written as DNA, the CDR3 is TGTGCCAGTAATAGGGGTGGGGCAGGGGGCTCTGAAGCTTTCTTT. Amino acid sequence: CASNRGGAGGSEAFF. The J gene is TRBJ1-1, the V gene TRBV19; 8 bases fit TRBD1. Germline assignment: CDR1 LNHDA and CDR2 SQIVND (reference sequence). Trimming cost V 7 bases and J 6 bases; bases outside gene matches: 13. This CDR3 spans 15 amino acids.

The genes are TRBV5-8 and TRBJ2-5; TRBD2 might be the D (6 bases). The CDR3 extends over 15 amino acids. From germline, CDR1 is SGHTS and CDR2 YDEGEE. Trimming cost V 3 bases and J 5 bases, with 17 bases left between them. In nucleotides, the CDR3 is TGTGCCAGCAGCTCCCCAGGCTTTCGGGAGGAGACCCAGTACTTC. Amino acid sequence: CASSSPGFREETQYF.

This sequence joins TRBV4-1 and TRBJ2-5; 11 nucleotides line up with TRBD2. The germline V gene encodes CDR1 MGHRA and CDR2 YSYEKL. V shed 0 bases, J shed 5 bases, and the junction held 5 bases outside the gene matches. The CDR3 spans 16 residues. CDR3 amino acids: CASSQESSGGWETQYF. The CDR3 DNA reads as TGCGCCAGCAGCCAAGAGTCTAGCGGGGGGTGGGAGACCCAGTACTTC.

This chain uses TRBV5-1 with TRBJ2-3, with D perhaps assigned TRBD1 or TRBD2 (5 bases each). The CDR3 runs to 15 residues. The V gene's germline CDR1 is SGHRS and CDR2 YFSETQ. The V end lost 0 bases, the J end lost 0 bases, and 8 bases lay between the germline ends. In nucleotides, the CDR3 is TGCGCCAGCAGCTTGGGGGGACGTAGCACAGATACGCAGTATTTT. Encoded protein: CASSLGGRSTDTQYF.

Concerning this clone: The identical CDR3 is also encoded by other nucleotide sequences in the sample. The chain employs TRBV2 and TRBJ2-3; 13 bases line up with TRBD2. The CDR3 runs to 15 residues. The trim removed 6 bases at V and 4 bases at J, leaving 4 bases unmatched. The V gene's germline CDR1 is SNHLY and CDR2 FYNNEI. This CDR3 is CASSPGLAGADTQYF. The CDR3 nucleotides are TGTGCCAGCAGCCCAGGACTAGCGGGGGCAGATACGCAGTATTTT.

This rearrangement joins TRBV7-9 to TRBJ1-4; TRBD1 might be the D (6 bases). The CDR3 has 15 residues. The V end lost 5 bases, the J end lost 3 bases, and 13 bases lay between the germline ends. In germline, CDR1 is SEHNR, CDR2 FQNEAQ (reference sequence). The CDR3 coding sequence is TGTGCCAGCAGCCCCAGGACAGACTCTAATGAAAAACTGTTTTTT. Translated: CASSPRTDSNEKLFF.

Only one count was recorded for this clone. This CDR3 is also generated by other DNA sequences in the sample. The chain uses TRBV6-1 and TRBJ2-2, with D hard to call. Per germline, CDR1 MNHNS and CDR2 SASEGT. The CDR3 runs to 13 residues. V lost 3 bases and J lost 4, with 6 bases in between. The CDR3 bases are TGTGCCAGCAGTGAGACGGGCACCGGGGAGCTGTTTTTT. Amino acid sequence: CASSETGTGELFF.

The CDR3 region has the DNA TGTGCCAGCAGTGACGAGGGGCCGAACACCGGGGAGCTGTTTTTT. Translating it yields CASSDEGPNTGELFF. V gene TRBV6-1 combines with J gene TRBJ2-2, with D perhaps given as TRBD1 or TRBD2 (5 bases each). This CDR3 has 15 amino acids. Germline V gives CDR1 MNHNS, CDR2 SASEGT. V shed 3 bases and J shed 0 bases, with 8 bases lying between them.

This clone was seen just once. The chain joins TRBV28 to TRBJ1-2, with TRBD1 matching 7 bases. This CDR3 has 16 amino acids. V was clipped by 2 bases and J by 0 bases; unmatched bases: 6. CDR1 is MDHEN and CDR2 is SYDVKM in the germline V gene. The CDR3 protein is CASSLIGQGANYGYTF. The DNA of the CDR3 is TGTGCCAGCAGTTTAATAGGGCAGGGGGCTAACTATGGCTACACCTTC.

The chain combines TRBV6-5 with TRBJ2-3; D may be TRBD1 or TRBD2 (5 bases each). The CDR3 covers 14 residues. In germline, CDR1 is MNHEY, CDR2 SVGAGI. Between the trimmed V and J ends, which lost 6 bases and 3 bases, there was a span of 13 bases. CDR3 region: CASSLRGATDTQYF. The CDR3 coding sequence is TGTGCCAGCAGCCTTCGGGGCGCGACAGATACGCAGTATTTT.

CDR3 sequence (DNA): TGTGCCAGCAGCTTACAGGGTACTGGAAACACCATATATTTT. Translating it yields CASSLQGTGNTIYF. This chain connects TRBV9 to TRBJ1-3; D perhaps matches TRBD1 (6 bases). This CDR3 spans 14 amino acids. Trimming took off 4 bases at V and 2 bases at J, with 10 bases between the two ends. The V gene's germline CDR1 is SGDLS and CDR2 YYNGEE.

The V and J genes are TRBV11-2 and TRBJ2-7; no reliable D call. This CDR3 is built from 14 residues. V was clipped by 1 base and J by 1 base, with 8 bases between them. Germline loops: CDR1 SGHAT, CDR2 FQNNGV. The chain's CDR3 is CASSLASVSYEQYF. The CDR3 DNA sequence: TGTGCCAGCAGCTTAGCATCGGTTTCCTACGAGCAGTACTTC.

The V call is TRBV9, the J call TRBJ2-3; D may be TRBD1 or TRBD2 (5 bases each). The CDR3 length is 20 residues. Germline CDR1 reads SGDLS; CDR2 reads YYNGEE. Trimming shortened V by 0 bases and J by 7 bases, and 30 bases separated the two germline ends. CDR3 nucleotides: TGTGCCAGCAGCGTAGCACGGGCTCCCCCGGGACCTCCCGAATCGCATACGCAGTATTTT. It yields the protein CASSVARAPPGPPESHTQYF.

The genes are TRBV6-1 and TRBJ2-7; 10 bases fit TRBD1. The CDR3 has 14 residues. V dropped 9 bases and J dropped 5; count of bases not matched to a gene: 10. CDR1 and CDR2 (germline): MNHNS, SASEGT. CDR3 sequence: CASVFGTGEDEQYF. CDR3 nucleotide sequence: TGTGCCAGTGTTTTCGGGACAGGGGAAGACGAGCAGTACTTC.